Listed below are T cell receptor beta chains from one sample, sequenced in a study of cytomegalovirus exposure and HLA in healthy donors. Here immunoSEQ multiplex PCR was the method, and the copy in TCRdb shows in-frame clones only, minus some. This table has about 150,000 clones, about four fifths appearing once. The sequenced sample was PBMCs. The receptors originated from a girl aged 5 to 17 in good health and CMV-seropositive. The CDR3 runs from the conserved cysteine through the conserved F or W. D genes are given only for firm matches. Clone size, where shown, is once, few, many, or a class for clones that have expanded.

V gene	clone size	D gene	J gene	CDR3 DNA	CDR3 protein
TRBV7-9	NA	NA	TRBJ1-4	TGTGCCAGCAGCACTAAACAAGCAACTAATGAAAAACTGTTTTTT	CASSTKQATNEKLFF
TRBV5-1	NA	TRBD1	TRBJ1-2	TGCGCCAGCAGTTTGCCGGGACAGGGTAATGGCTACACCTTC	CASSLPGQGNGYTF
TRBV5-1	NA	TRBD2	TRBJ2-1	TGCGCCAGCAGCTTGTCGCTAGCGGAATACAATGAGCAGTTCTTC	CASSLSLAEYNEQFF
TRBV18	NA	TRBD2	TRBJ2-3	TGTGCCAGCTCACCAATGTCCAGCGGGGGGCTTGGCACAGATACGCAGTATTTT	CASSPMSSGGLGTDTQYF
TRBV29-1	NA	TRBD1	TRBJ1-2	TGCAGCGCCCAGGGGGTAGTTGGCTACACCTTC	CSAQGVVGYTF
TRBV9	few	NA	TRBJ2-7	TGTGCCAGCAGCGTAGGGGGCGCGACGTCGCGGGAGCAGTACTTC	CASSVGGATSREQYF
TRBV9	NA	TRBD1	TRBJ1-3	TGTGCCAGCAGCTCGGGACAGGGAAAGAGCTCTGGAAACACCATATATTTT	CASSSGQGKSSGNTIYF
TRBV15	NA	NA	TRBJ1-3	TGTGCCACCAGCAGAGATCAAAACACCATATATTTT	CATSRDQNTIYF
TRBV2	few	NA	TRBJ1-4	TGTGCCAGCAGTGATCCTGCAGGGGAAAATGAAAAACTGTTTTTT	CASSDPAGENEKLFF
TRBV28	NA	TRBD1	TRBJ2-1	TGTGCCAGCAGGGGGACAGGGGGCCTCTACAATGAGCAGTTCTTC	CASRGTGGLYNEQFF
TRBV7-2	NA	TRBD2	TRBJ2-1	TGTGCCAGCAGCTTATGGGTCTTTTCGGGGGGGCCTTACAATGAGCAGTTCTTC	CASSLWVFSGGPYNEQFF
TRBV9	NA	NA	TRBJ1-1	TGTGCCAGCAGCGCACCGATAGGGGGGAACACTGAAGCTTTCTTT	CASSAPIGGNTEAFF
TRBV2	once	NA	TRBJ2-7	TGTGCCAGCAAGGCAGGGCTTTTCCACGAGCAGTACTTC	CASKAGLFHEQYF
TRBV21-1	NA	NA	TRBJ1-5	TGTGCCAGCAGCCCCCCCCCGGGGGGACCAGTTCGTAGCAATCAGCCCCAGCATTTT	CASSPPPGGPVRSNQPQHF
TRBV15	NA	NA	TRBJ2-7	TGTGCCACCAGCAGAGATTTAAGTTTGGGCAGGGGAAACGAGCAGTACTTC	CATSRDLSLGRGNEQYF
TRBV2	NA	NA	TRBJ2-5	TGTGCCAGCAGTGAACCAGGGAGGGAGACCCAGTACTTC	CASSEPGRETQYF
TRBV4-2	NA	NA	TRBJ1-5	TGTGCCAGCAGCCAAGACCACAGGGCCGTGGGGCCCCAGCATTTT	CASSQDHRAVGPQHF
TRBV10-3	NA	TRBD1	TRBJ1-1	TGTGCCATACGGACAGGGGAGAACACTGAAGCTTTCTTT	CAIRTGENTEAFF
TRBV30	once	TRBD1	TRBJ1-3	TGTGCCTGGAGTCCGACAGGGGCGGCTGGAAACACCATATATTTT	CAWSPTGAAGNTIYF
TRBV11-2	NA	NA	TRBJ1-2	TGTGCCAGCAGCTTGAGACAGATCTATGGCTACACCTTC	CASSLRQIYGYTF
TRBV27	NA	TRBD1	TRBJ1-1	TGTGCCAGCAGCCCTGGACAGGGAATCACTGAAGCTTTCTTT	CASSPGQGITEAFF
TRBV28	once	NA	TRBJ1-2	TGTGCCAGCAGTTTATTTTTTAGTAACGGACAGTCGTATGATGGCTACACCTTC	CASSLFFSNGQSYDGYTF
TRBV19	NA	NA	TRBJ2-5	TGTGCCAGTACCCTGGGTGACAGTCCCCAAGAGACCCAGTACTTC	CASTLGDSPQETQYF
TRBV6-1	few	TRBD2	TRBJ2-5	TGTGCCAGCAGTGATCGGACTAGCGGGGGGTCCGCGAGAGAGACCCAGTACTTC	CASSDRTSGGSARETQYF
TRBV10-3	NA	NA	TRBJ2-2	TGTGCCATCAGAAGCGGCTTGACCGGGGAGCTGTTTTTT	CAIRSGLTGELFF
TRBV7-6	NA	TRBD2	TRBJ2-2	TGTGCCAGCAGCTATCGACTAGCGGGGGCGGGCACCGGGGAGCTGTTTTTT	CASSYRLAGAGTGELFF
TRBV5-1	NA	NA	TRBJ1-1	TGCGCCAGCAGCTTGGAGCGGGGAACTGAAGCTTTCTTT	CASSLERGTEAFF
TRBV2	NA	NA	TRBJ1-2	TGTGCCAGCAGTGAAGCGGAGGCTGGCTACACCTTC	CASSEAEAGYTF
TRBV19	NA	TRBD1	TRBJ1-3	TGTGCCAGTAGAAGGGGGACAGCCAGTTCTGGAAACACCATATATTTT	CASRRGTASSGNTIYF
TRBV10-3	NA	TRBD1	TRBJ2-7	TGTGCCATCAGTGGGCGACAGGGGAACTACGAGCAGTACTTC	CAISGRQGNYEQYF
TRBV9	NA	TRBD2	TRBJ2-5	TGTGCCAGCAGCGTAGACCCAGCGGGGGATCAAGAGACCCAGTACTTC	CASSVDPAGDQETQYF
TRBV9	NA	TRBD1	TRBJ1-1	TGTGCCAGCAGACCCAAGGACAGGGCCACTGAAGCTCTCTTT	CASRPKDRATEALF
TRBV27	NA	NA	TRBJ2-2	TGTGCCAGCATGAGAGGATCCGGGGAGCTGTTTTTT	CASMRGSGELFF
TRBV2	NA	NA	TRBJ2-3	TGTGCCAGCAGCCCAACTGGTTTGCGGGAAGCAGATACGCAGTATTTT	CASSPTGLREADTQYF
TRBV5-1	NA	TRBD1	TRBJ1-2	TGCGCCAGCAGCGTCGGGACAGGGACGCTCTATGGCTACACCTTC	CASSVGTGTLYGYTF
TRBV19	NA	TRBD1	TRBJ2-7	TGTGCCAGTGCGTGGACAGGGGAGTACGAGCAGTACTTC	CASAWTGEYEQYF
TRBV10-3	NA	NA	TRBJ2-1	TGTGCCATCAGGGGACATGCAGGATCCTACAATGAGCAGTTCTTC	CAIRGHAGSYNEQFF
TRBV4-1	NA	NA	TRBJ1-1	TGCGCCAGCAGCCAGCCTTCGGGGAACACTGAAGCTTTCTTT	CASSQPSGNTEAFF
TRBV7-3	NA	TRBD2	TRBJ2-5	TGTGCCAGCAGCGCCCGACTAGCGGCGGGGGAGACCCAGTACTTC	CASSARLAAGETQYF
TRBV20-1	NA	NA	TRBJ1-4	TGCAGTGCTAGACTTGAAAAACTGTTTTTT	CSARLEKLFF
TRBV6-5	NA	TRBD1	TRBJ2-7	TGTGCCAGCAGTTCCTCGGACAGGGGGGTTTACGAGCAGTACTTC	CASSSSDRGVYEQYF
TRBV18	NA	TRBD2	TRBJ2-1	TGTGCCAGCTCAACCGGACTAGCGGGACCCGTGAATGAGCAGTTCTTC	CASSTGLAGPVNEQFF